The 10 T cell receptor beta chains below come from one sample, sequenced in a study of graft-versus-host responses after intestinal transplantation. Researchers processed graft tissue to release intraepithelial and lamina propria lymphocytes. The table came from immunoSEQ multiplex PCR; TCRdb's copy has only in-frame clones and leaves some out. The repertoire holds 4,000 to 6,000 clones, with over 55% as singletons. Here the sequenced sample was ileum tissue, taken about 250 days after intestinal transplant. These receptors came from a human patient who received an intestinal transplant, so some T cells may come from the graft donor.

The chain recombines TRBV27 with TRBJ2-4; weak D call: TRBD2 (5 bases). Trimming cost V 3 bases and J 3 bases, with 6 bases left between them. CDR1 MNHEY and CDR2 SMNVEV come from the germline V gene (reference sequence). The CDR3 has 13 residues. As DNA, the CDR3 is TGTGCCAGCAGTTTCCGGGACAAAAACATTCAGTACTTC. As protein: CASSFRDKNIQYF.

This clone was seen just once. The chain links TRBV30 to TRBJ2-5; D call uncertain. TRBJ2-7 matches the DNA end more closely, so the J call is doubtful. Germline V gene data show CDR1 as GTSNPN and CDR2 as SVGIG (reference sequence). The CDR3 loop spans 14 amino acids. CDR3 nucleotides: TGTGCCTGGAGTAGTCCATCCTTCTCGCGCGAGCAGTACTTC. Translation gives CAWSSPSFSREQYF.

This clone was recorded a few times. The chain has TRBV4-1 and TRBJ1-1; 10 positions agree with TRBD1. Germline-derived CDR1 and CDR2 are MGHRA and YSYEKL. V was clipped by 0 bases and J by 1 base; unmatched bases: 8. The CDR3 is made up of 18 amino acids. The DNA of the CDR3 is TGCGCCAGCAGCCAAGATCGGGGGACAGGGGTTACGAACACTGAAGCTTTCTTT. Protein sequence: CASSQDRGTGVTNTEAFF.

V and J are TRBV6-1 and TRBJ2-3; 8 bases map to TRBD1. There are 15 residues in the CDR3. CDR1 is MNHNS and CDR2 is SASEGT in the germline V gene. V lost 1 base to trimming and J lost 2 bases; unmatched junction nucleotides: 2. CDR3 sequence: CASSEGTGHTDTQYF. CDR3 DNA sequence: TGTGCCAGCAGTGAAGGGACAGGGCACACAGATACGCAGTATTTT.

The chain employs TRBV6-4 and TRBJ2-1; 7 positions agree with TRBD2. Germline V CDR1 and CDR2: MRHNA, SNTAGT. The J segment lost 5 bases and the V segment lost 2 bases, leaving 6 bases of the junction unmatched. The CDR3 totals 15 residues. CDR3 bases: TGTGCCAGCAGTGACGGTGCTAGCGGCAACAATGAGCAGTTCTTC. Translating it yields CASSDGASGNNEQFF.

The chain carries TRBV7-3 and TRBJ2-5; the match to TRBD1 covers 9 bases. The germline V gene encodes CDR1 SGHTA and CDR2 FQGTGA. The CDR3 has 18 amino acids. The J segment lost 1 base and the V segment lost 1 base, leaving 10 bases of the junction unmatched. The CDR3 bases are TGTGCCAGCAGCTTAAATGTCTGGGGGACAGGGCCCCAAGAGACCCAGTACTTC. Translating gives CASSLNVWGTGPQETQYF.

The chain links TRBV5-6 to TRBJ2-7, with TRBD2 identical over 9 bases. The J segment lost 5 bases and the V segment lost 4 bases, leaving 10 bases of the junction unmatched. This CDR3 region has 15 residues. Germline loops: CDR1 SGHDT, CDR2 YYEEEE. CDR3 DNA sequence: TGTGCCAGCAGCCCCACGGGACTAGCCCCCGACGAGCAGTACTTC. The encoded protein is CASSPTGLAPDEQYF.

This CDR3 is CASSPTPGQGALKYF. In nucleotides, the CDR3 is TGTGCCAGCAGCCCGACGCCGGGACAGGGGGCTCTCAAGTACTTC. The chain carries TRBV28 and TRBJ2-7, with 12 bases that match TRBD1. V was clipped by 6 bases and J by 11 bases; unmatched bases: 14. This CDR3 has 15 residues. Germline V lookup: CDR1 MDHEN, CDR2 SYDVKM.

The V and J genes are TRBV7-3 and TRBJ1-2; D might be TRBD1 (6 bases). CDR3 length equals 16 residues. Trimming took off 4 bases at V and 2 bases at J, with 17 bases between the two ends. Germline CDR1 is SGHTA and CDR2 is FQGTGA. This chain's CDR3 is CASSYIHRGQNYGYTF. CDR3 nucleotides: TGTGCCAGCAGCTACATCCACCGTGGACAGAACTATGGCTACACCTTC. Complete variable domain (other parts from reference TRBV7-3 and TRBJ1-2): GAGVSQTPSNKVTEKGKYVELRCDPISGHTALYWYRQSLGQGPEFLIYFQGTGAADDSGLPNDRFFAVRPEGSVSTLKIQRTERGDSAVYLCASSYIHRGQNYGYTFGSGTRLTVV.

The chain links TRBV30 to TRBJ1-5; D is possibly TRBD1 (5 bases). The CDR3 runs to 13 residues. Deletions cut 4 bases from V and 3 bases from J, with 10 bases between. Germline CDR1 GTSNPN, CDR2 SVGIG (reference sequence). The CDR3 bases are TGTGCCTGGAATTCAGGGTACAATCAGCCCCAGCATTTT. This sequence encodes CAWNSGYNQPQHF.